The present entry profiles one T cell receptor (beta chain) with its context. The table came from immunoSEQ multiplex PCR; TCRdb's copy has only in-frame clones and leaves some out. In the table there are about 43,000 clones, less than 95% of which are singletons. The source of the sample is a study of T cells in tuberculosis. The germline gives CDR1 SGHTA, CDR2 FQGTGA. The germline V and J ends were trimmed by 5 bases and 0 bases, with 14 bases remaining between them. This CDR3 has 16 amino acids. The chain has TRBV7-3 and TRBJ2-1; tentatively, D is TRBD2 (5 bases). The sequence derives from a donor under 30 with latent tuberculosis or without tuberculosis infection. Some clones in this sample may be carry-over from other donors' samples. Material for sequencing was PBMCs. CDR3 loop: CASSPTGISSYNEQFF. In nucleotides, the CDR3 is TGTGCCAGCAGCCCGACGGGGATAAGCTCCTACAATGAGCAGTTCTTC.